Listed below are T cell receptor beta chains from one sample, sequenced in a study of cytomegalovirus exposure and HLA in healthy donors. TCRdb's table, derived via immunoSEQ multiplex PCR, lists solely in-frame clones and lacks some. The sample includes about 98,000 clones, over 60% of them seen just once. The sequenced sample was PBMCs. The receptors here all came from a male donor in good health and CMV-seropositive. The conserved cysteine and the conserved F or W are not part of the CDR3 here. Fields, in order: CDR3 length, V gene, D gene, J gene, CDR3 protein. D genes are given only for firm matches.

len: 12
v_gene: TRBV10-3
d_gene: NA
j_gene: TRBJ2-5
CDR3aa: AISERRAQETQY

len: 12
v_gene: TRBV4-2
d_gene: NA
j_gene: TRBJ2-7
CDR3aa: ASSQDGGSPEQY

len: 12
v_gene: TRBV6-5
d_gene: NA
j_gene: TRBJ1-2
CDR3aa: ASSQRGIGYGYT

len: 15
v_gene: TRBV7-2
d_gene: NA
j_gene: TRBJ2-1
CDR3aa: ASSLARLARRSNEQF

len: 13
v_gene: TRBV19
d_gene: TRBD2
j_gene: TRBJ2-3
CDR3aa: ASSVKRGPKDTQY

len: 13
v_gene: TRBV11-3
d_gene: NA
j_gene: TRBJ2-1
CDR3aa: ASSLETGWANEQF

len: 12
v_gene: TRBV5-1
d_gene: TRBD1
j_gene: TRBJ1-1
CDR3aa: ASSLGGQGTEAF

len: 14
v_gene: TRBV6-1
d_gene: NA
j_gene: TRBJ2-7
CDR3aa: ASSESLGWGAYEQY

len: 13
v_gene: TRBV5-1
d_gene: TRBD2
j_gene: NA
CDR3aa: ASSAGTSGRYEQY

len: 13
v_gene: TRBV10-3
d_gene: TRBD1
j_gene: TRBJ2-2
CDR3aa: AISATGRETGELF

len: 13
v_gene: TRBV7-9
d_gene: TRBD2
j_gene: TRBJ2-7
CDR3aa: ASSLVGGRTYEQY

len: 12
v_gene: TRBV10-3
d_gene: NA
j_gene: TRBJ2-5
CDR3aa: AISESARGETQY

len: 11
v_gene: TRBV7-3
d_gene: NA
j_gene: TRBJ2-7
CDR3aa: ASSPSGGARLD

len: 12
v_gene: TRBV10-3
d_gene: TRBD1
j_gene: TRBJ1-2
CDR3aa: AISLGQPNYGYT

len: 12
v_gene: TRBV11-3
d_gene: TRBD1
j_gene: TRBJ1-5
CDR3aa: ASSSYRGNQPQH

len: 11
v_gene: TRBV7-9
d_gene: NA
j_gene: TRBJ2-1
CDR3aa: ASGQSSYNEQF

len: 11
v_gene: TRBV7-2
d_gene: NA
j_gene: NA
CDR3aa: ASSFVSSDEQY

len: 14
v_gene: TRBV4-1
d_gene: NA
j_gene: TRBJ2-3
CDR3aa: ASRPRLQNAADTQY

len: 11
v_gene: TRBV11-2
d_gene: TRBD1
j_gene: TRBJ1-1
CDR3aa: ASSSRGDTEAF

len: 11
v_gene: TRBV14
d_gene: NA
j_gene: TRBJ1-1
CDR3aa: ASSRLMNTEAF

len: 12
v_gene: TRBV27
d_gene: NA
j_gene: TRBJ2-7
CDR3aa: ASSLWEAPYEQY

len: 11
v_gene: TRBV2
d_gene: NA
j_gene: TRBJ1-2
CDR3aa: ASTPGPAYGYT

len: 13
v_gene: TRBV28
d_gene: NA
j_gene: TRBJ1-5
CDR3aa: ASSWAGESNQPQH

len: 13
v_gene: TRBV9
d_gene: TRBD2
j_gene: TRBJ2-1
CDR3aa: ASSPTSGRWDEQF

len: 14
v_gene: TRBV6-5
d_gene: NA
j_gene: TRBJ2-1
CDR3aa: ASSWTGTGKDNEQF

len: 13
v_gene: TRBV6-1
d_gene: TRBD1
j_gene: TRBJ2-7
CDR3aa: ASTNRGRGSYEQY

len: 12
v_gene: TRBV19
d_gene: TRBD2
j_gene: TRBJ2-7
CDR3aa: ASSRLAARSEQY

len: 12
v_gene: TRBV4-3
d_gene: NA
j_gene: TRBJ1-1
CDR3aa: ASSQDPGSLEAF

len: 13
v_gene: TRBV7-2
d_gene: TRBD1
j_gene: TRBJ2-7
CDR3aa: ASSVGQGEFYEQY

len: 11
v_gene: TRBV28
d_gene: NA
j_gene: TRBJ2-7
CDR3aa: ASTPGPAREQY

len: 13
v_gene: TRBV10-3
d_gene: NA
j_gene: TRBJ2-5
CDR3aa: AISERLATQETQY

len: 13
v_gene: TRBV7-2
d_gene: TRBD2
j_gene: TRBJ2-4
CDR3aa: ASRPSGIGKNIQY

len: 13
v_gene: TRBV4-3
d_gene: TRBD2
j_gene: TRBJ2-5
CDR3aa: ASSHPSGGKETQY

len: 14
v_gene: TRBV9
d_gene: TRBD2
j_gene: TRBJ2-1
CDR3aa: ASSVGDGRAFKEQF

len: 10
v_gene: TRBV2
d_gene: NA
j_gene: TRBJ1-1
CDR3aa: ASSTRDTEAF

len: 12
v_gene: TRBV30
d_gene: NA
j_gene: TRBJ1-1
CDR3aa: AWSVAPAGPRGF

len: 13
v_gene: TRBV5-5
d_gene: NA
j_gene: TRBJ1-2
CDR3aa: ASSLGHTINYGYT

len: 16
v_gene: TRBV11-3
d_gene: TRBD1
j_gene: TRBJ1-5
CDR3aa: ASSLEGTGEAGNQPQH

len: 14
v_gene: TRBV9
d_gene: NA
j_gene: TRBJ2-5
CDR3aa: ASSVGQVGGQETQY

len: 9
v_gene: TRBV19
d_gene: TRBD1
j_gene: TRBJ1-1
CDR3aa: ASSITGASF

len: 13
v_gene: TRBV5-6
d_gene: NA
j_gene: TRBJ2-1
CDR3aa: ASSLVRGRGNGQF

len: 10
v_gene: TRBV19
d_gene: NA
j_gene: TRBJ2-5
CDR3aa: ARLNTQETQY

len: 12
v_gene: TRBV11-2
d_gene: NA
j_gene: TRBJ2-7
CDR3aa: ASSLGQEAYEQY

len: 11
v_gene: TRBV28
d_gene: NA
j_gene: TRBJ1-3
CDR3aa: ASSLLSGNTIY

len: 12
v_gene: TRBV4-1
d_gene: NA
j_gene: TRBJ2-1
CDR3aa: ASSLGGVYNEQF

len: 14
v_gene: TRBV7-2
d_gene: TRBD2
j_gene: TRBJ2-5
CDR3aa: ASSSRTGGVQETQY